This TCR beta chain is from a study of cytomegalovirus exposure and HLA in healthy donors. Study findings and constraints: Rare TCR sequences dominated, though some public TCRs recurred in many donors. Reported findings show TCR beta sequences accurately forecast HLA-A and HLA-B alleles in most subjects. The study carried out a later analysis of TCR beta sequences. It associated approximately 16,000 of them with specific HLA alleles at a false discovery rate of 0.05. Cytomegalovirus association was assigned to under 200 TCR beta chains.

As concerns this clone: Its antigen is still unknown.

V was shortened by 5 bases and J by 1 base, with 20 bases between the two germline ends. This CDR3 region has 18 residues. CDR1 SEHNR and CDR2 FQNEAQ come from the germline V gene (reference sequence). 13 Jbeta primers and 60 Vbeta primers were used for the PCR. The table came from immunoSEQ multiplex PCR; TCRdb's copy has only in-frame clones and leaves some out. Of 130,000 or so clones listed, around 78% are singletons. This clonotype was obtained from a man aged 40-49 years in good health and CMV-seronegative. Sequences were obtained from PBMCs. This chain connects TRBV7-9 to TRBJ2-2, with D perhaps TRBD2 (7 bases). Here the CDR3 DNA reads TGTGCCAGCAGCCGCGGGTCGGGCGGGGGCAGGAACACCGGGGAGCTGTTTTTT. Its translation: CASSRGSGGGRNTGELFF.